The text below deals with one TCR beta chain. CDR3 size: 15 residues. Germline lookup yields CDR1 SGHAT and CDR2 FQNNGV. The V gene end was trimmed by 4 bases and the J gene end by 7 bases; junction bases not matched to a gene: 11. Clones were read by immunoSEQ multiplex PCR, and TCRdb kept only the in-frame ones, dropping some. The sample lists just over 250,000 clones, approximately 79% occurring once. These data belong to a study of blood T cell repertoires in COVID-19. Study-wide context: From T cells, B-cell-depleted T cells, or PBMCs came the material, which was cDNA or gDNA.

Donors were grouped by their self-reported clinical history. The sequenced material came from PBMCs or T cells enriched from blood (not recorded which). The clonotype comes from a man between 25 and 39 years old with acute COVID-19. V gene TRBV11-2 combines with J gene TRBJ2-3, with 7 bases fitting TRBD2. This CDR3 is CASSSLRDYFNTQYF. CDR3 DNA sequence: TGTGCCAGCAGCTCCCTGCGGGACTACTTCAATACGCAGTATTTT.